The entry that follows covers one T cell receptor beta chain sequence. The data were obtained in a study of cytomegalovirus exposure and HLA in healthy donors. After removal of 2 bases from V and 1 base from J, the junction contained 4 bases not matched to a gene. The CDR3 loop spans 16 amino acids. Germline CDR1 and CDR2: MNHNS and SASEGT. PCR was performed using 60 Vbeta and 13 Jbeta primers. TCRdb keeps only in-frame clones here, not all; method: immunoSEQ multiplex PCR. The sample contains 150,000 or so clones, about 79% of which appear only once. Sequencing was carried out using PBMCs. The source is a male donor in good health and CMV-seronegative. The gene calls are TRBV6-1 and TRBJ1-5, with 8 bases lining up with TRBD1. CDR3 in amino acids: CASSEQGALSNQPQHF. The CDR3 DNA sequence: TGTGCCAGCAGTGAACAGGGGGCTTTGAGCAATCAGCCCCAGCATTTT.